Sequencing of this T cell receptor (beta chain) was carried out in a study of cytomegalovirus exposure and HLA in healthy donors. The overall study: The 120 validation repertoires and the approximately 700 first-cohort repertoires shared a platform, a later analysis reported.

For this clone: The antigen remains unidentified.

Study-wide results and caveats: TCR clusters originating in the first cohort tended to co-occur in the roughly 120 validation repertoires, according to a later analysis. The authors enumerated under 200 TCR beta chains as linked to cytomegalovirus.

The protocol was immunoSEQ multiplex PCR, while the TCRdb copy is restricted to in-frame clones and leaves out a portion. This table has roughly 330,000 clones, around 87% appearing once. This CDR3 is built from 14 residues. Germline V CDR1 and CDR2: KGHSH, LQKENI. V was clipped by 3 bases and J by 5 bases, with 13 bases between them. The donors were members of the approximately 120-subject validation cohort (separate from the roughly 700-subject first cohort). The genes are TRBV18 and TRBJ2-5; TRBD1 might be the D (5 bases). The sequencing input was PBMCs. This clonotype originated in a woman in her twenties or thirties in good health and CMV-seropositive. CDR3 DNA: TGTGCCAGCTCACCTTGGCCACAGGAGGAGACCCAGTACTTC. Translation gives CASSPWPQEETQYF.